A selection of T cell receptor beta chains follows, all from one sample in a study of T cells in Graves' hyperthyroidism and ophthalmopathy. TCRdb redid the calling of the multiplex PCR reads with MiXCR, one entry per CDR3 protein. The data hold 550,000 to 600,000 distinct CDR3 sequences, with 16% observed a single time. Sequenced: blood. Every receptor here comes from a woman younger than 35 with Graves' hyperthyroidism. Both conserved end residues are trimmed from each CDR3. Expanded clones get a size class; other rows say once, few or many, or leave the size out.

J	size	V	CDR3
TRBJ2-5	many	TRBV28	ASSLISALRETQY
TRBJ1-1	many	TRBV10-2	ASSESRDRAPLNTEAF
TRBJ2-6	-	TRBV5-1	ASSPLTAEVLT
TRBJ1-4	many	TRBV20-1	SAREGGQGYEKLF
TRBJ1-1	many	TRBV11-3	ASRDTMNTEAF
TRBJ2-3	-	TRBV20-1	SASPIAGVLGTDTQY
TRBJ1-1	few	TRBV19	ASTDRGTEAF
TRBJ2-5	few	TRBV10-1	ASTPAADGGIETQY
TRBJ2-3	-	TRBV4-2	ASSPSPGGTDTQY
TRBJ2-7	many	TRBV11-2	ASSLDRLAGYEQY
TRBJ2-7	few	TRBV20-1	SAPRMDPGPPYEQY
TRBJ2-1	many	TRBV6-4	ASSDSSYNEQF
TRBJ2-1	-	TRBV29-1	SVEDGWATSGRDEQF
TRBJ2-5	few	TRBV19	ASSKASGTQETQY
TRBJ1-5	-	TRBV6-1	ASSLQAGSNQPQH